Following are 10 T cell receptor beta chains from one sample sequenced in a study of CD8+ T cells in alopecia areata (dated by TCRdb to the late 2010s). The library relied on the immunoSEQ multiplex PCR assay. RNA was extracted from all samples and reverse transcribed into cDNA as template for TCR sequencing. This immuneACCESS table, as held by TCRdb, lists in-frame sequences with V and J called but not all clones. Of the missing ones, under half trace to an unresolved V gene in checked studies; the others have no known cause. This sample comprises under 250,000 clones, about 56% of them detected only once. The ten biggest clones cover roughly 5% of the sample. The sample taken for sequencing was CD8+ T cells sorted from blood. These receptors all stem from a human donor in good health.

V gene TRBV5-1 combines with J gene TRBJ1-1; TRBD1 agrees at 7 bases. CDR1 SGHRS and CDR2 YFSETQ come from the germline V gene. V was pared by 3 bases and J by 4 bases, with 6 bases of the junction left unmatched. This CDR3 is 14 amino acids long. CDR3 in DNA: TGCGCCAGCAGCTCGAAGTCAGGGGGCACTGAAGCTTTCTTT. It yields the protein CASSSKSGGTEAFF.

This clone was detected only a few times. V usage is TRBV25-1 and J usage is TRBJ1-6; 8 bases map to TRBD1. The CDR3 is made up of 16 amino acids. Unmatched junction bases numbered 8, after V lost 6 bases and J lost 4 bases. Germline values: CDR1 MGHDK, CDR2 SYGVNS. The CDR3: CASSAGGEGYNSPLHF. The CDR3 DNA follows: TGTGCCAGCAGCGCAGGGGGCGAGGGATATAATTCACCCCTCCACTTT.

This clone was counted between two and nine times. CDR3 nucleotide sequence: TGTGCCACCAGCAGAGATCGCGGTCCATCCCAAGAGACCCAGTACTTC. This encodes CATSRDRGPSQETQYF. This chain connects TRBV15 to TRBJ2-5; D unclear. The V end was cut by 0 bases, the J end by 1 base, with 12 bases between. CDR3 size: 16 residues. The germline CDR1 and CDR2 sequences are LNHNV and YYDKDF (reference sequence). The variable domain in full, completed from reference TRBV15 and TRBJ2-5, reads DAMVIQNPRYQVTQFGKPVTLSCSQTLNHNVMYWYQQKSSQAPKLLFHYYDKDFNNEADTPDNFQSRRPNTSFCFLDIRSPGLGDTAMYLCATSRDRGPSQETQYFGPGTRLLVL.

This clone was detected a few times. V usage is TRBV16 and J usage is TRBJ2-1; 11 bases fit TRBD2. The CDR3 contains 17 residues. Germline V CDR1 and CDR2: KGHSY, FQNENV. The ends lost 2 bases at V and 7 bases at J; junction bases unmatched: 10. CDR3 bases: TGTGCCAGCAGCCAAGACATACTAGCGGGGGCGACGAATGAGCAGTTCTTC. Its translation is CASSQDILAGATNEQFF.

The chain joins TRBV27 to TRBJ2-1; D is ambiguous. Trimming cost V 3 bases and J 10 bases, with 7 bases left between them. CDR1 is MNHEY and CDR2 is SMNVEV in the germline V gene (reference sequence). The CDR3 spans 11 residues. CDR3 DNA sequence: TGTGCCAGCAGTTTTGCCCGGGAGCAGTTCTTC. Encoded protein: CASSFAREQFF.

In its sample, this clone was seen once. V is TRBV28 and J is TRBJ1-5; 7 bases agree with TRBD1. CDR3 length: 16 amino acids. Germline V CDR1 and CDR2: MDHEN, SYDVKM. The V gene end was trimmed by 2 bases and the J gene end by 5 bases; junction bases not matched to a gene: 9. CDR3 sequence reads: CASSLRGGQKDQPQHF. CDR3 bases: TGTGCCAGCAGTTTACGGGGGGGACAGAAAGATCAGCCCCAGCATTTT.

This clone came up once. V usage is TRBV27 and J usage is TRBJ1-2; tentative D call: TRBD1 (5 bases). The CDR3 runs to 12 residues. Germline values: CDR1 MNHEY, CDR2 SMNVEV (reference sequence). V was trimmed by 5 bases and J by 4 bases, leaving 8 bases between them. The CDR3 region has the DNA TGTGCCAGCAGTCCCCAGGGCTATGGCTACACCTTC. Translating gives CASSPQGYGYTF.

V usage is TRBV30 and J usage is TRBJ1-3; D call uncertain. CDR1 is GTSNPN, CDR2 SVGIG, per germline (reference sequence). V was pared by 2 bases and J by 0 bases, with 5 bases between. The CDR3 runs to 13 residues. CDR3 sequence (DNA): TGTGCCTGGAGTAACAGCTCTGGAAACACCATATATTTT. It specifies CAWSNSSGNTIYF.

Remarks on this clone: A read error is the likely source, as a far larger clone sits one nucleotide away. This rearrangement joins TRBV2 to TRBJ2-7, with TRBD2 identical over 13 bases. Losses at the gene ends were 4 bases for V and 0 bases for J; bases not matched to a gene: 0. The CDR3 loop spans 15 amino acids. CDR1 is SNHLY, CDR2 FYNNEI, per germline. The CDR3, as DNA: TGTGCCAGCAGTGGACTAGCGGGGGGCTCCTACGAGCAGTACTTC. Translating it yields CASSGLAGGSYEQYF.

This clone was observed a few times. The rearrangement links TRBV5-3 to TRBJ2-4, with D possibly TRBD2 on 6 matching bases. TRBV5-3 is noted as an ORF with a role that remains uncertain. The CDR3 length is 11 residues. V lost 3 bases, J lost 14 bases, and 12 bases lay in between. As DNA, the CDR3 is TGTGCCAGAAGCTGCGGCGGGACCGAGTACTTC. Protein product: CARSCGGTEYF.